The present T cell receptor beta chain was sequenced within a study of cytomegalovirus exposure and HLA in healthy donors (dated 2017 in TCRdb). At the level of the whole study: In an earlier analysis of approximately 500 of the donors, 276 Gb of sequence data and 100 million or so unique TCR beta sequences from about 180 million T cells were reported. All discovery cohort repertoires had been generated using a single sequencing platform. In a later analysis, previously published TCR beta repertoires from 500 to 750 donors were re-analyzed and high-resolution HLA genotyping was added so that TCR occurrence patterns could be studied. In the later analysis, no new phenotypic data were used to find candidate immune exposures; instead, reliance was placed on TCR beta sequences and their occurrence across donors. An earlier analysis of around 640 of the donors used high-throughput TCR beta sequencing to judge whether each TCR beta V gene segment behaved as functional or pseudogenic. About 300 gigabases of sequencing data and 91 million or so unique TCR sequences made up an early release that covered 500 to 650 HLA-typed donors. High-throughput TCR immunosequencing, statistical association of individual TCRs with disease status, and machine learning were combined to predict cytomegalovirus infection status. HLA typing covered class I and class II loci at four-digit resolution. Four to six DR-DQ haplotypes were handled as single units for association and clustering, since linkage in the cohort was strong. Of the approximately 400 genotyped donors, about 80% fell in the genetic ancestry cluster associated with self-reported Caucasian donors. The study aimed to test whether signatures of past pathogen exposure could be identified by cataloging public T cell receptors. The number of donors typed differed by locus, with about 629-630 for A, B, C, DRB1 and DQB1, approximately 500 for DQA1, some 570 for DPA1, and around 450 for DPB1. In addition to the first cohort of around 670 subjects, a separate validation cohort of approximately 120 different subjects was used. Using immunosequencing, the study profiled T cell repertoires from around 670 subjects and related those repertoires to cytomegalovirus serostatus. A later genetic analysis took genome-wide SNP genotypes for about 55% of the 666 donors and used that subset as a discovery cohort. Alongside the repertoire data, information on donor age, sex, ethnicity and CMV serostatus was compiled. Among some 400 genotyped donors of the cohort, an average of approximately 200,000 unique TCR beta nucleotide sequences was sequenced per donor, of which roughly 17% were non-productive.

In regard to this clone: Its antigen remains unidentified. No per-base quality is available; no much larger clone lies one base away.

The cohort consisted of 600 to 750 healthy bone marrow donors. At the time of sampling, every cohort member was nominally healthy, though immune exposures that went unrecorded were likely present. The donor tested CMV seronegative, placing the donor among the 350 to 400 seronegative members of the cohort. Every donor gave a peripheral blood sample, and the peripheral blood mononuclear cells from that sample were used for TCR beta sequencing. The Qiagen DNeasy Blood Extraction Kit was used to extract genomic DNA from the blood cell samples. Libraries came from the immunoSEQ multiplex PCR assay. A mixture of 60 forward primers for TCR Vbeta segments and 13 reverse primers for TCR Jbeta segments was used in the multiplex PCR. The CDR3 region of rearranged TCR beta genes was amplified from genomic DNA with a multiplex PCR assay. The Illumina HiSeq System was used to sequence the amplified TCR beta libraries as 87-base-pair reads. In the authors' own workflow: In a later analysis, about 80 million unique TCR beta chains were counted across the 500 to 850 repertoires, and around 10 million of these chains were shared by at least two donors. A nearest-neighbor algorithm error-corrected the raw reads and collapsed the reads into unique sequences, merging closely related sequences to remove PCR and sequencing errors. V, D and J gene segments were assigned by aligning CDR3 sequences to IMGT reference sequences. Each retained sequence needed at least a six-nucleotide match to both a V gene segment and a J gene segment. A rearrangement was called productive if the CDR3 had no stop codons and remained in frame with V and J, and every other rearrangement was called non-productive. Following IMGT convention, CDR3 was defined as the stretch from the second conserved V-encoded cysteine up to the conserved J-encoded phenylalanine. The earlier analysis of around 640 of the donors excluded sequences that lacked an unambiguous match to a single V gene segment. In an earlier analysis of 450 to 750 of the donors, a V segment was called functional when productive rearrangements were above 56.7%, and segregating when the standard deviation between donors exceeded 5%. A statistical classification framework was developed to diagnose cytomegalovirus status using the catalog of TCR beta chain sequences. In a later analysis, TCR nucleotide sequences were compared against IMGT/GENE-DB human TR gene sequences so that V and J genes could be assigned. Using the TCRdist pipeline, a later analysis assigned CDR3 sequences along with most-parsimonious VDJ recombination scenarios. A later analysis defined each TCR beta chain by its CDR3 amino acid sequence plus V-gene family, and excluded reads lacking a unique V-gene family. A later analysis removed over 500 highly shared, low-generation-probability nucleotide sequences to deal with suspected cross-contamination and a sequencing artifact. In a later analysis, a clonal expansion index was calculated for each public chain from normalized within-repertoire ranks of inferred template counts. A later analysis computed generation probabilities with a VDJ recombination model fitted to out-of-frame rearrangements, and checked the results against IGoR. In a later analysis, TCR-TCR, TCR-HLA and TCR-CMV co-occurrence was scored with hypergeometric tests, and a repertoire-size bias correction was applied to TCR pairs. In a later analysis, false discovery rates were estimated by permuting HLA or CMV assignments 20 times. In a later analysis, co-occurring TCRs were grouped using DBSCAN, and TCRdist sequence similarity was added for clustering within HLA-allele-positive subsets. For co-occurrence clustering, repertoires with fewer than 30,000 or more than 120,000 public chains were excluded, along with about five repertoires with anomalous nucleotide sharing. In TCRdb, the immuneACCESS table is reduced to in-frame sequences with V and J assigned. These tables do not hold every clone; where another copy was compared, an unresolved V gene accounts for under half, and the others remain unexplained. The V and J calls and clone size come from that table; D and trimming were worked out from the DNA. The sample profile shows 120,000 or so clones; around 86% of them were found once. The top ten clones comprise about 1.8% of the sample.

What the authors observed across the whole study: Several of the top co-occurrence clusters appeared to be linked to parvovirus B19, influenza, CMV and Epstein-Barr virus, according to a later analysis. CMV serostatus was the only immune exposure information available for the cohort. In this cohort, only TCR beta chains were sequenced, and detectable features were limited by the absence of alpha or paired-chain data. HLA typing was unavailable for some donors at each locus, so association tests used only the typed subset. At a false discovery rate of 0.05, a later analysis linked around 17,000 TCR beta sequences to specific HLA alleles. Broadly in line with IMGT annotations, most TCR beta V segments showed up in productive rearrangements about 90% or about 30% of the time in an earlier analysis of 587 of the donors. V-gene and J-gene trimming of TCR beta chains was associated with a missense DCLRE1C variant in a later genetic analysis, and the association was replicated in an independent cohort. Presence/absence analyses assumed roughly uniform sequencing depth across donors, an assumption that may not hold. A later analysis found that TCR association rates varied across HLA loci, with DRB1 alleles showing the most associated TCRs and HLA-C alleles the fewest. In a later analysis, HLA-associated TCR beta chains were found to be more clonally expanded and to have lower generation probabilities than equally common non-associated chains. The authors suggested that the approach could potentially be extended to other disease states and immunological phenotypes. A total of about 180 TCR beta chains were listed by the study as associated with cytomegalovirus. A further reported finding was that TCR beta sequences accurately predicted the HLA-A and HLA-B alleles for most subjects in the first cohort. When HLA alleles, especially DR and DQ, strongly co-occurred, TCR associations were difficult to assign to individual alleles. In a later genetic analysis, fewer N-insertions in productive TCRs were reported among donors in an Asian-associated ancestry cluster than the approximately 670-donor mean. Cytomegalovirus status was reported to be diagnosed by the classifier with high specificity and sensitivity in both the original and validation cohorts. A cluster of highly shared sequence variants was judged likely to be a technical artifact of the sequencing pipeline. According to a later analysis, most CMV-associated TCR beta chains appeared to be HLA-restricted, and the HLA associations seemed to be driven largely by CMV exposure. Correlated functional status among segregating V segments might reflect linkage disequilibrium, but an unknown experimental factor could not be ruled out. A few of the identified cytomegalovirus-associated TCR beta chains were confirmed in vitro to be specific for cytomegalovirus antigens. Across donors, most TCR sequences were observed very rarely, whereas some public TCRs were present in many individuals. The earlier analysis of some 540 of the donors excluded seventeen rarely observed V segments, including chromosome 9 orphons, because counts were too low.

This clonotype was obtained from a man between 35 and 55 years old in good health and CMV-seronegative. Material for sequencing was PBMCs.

The CDR3: CASSPTGPGQPQHF. The DNA reads TGTGCCAGCAGTCCAACAGGGCCAGGCCAGCCCCAGCATTTT. The chain is made from TRBV2 and TRBJ1-5, and the D gene may be TRBD1, 6 bases matching. The germline V gene specifies SNHLY as CDR1 and FYNNEI as CDR2. V was cut back by 5 bases and J by 7 bases, leaving a gap of 15 bases between them. The CDR3 spans 14 residues, from the cysteine through the phenylalanine. CDR3 DNA is the only sequence kept; it has 42 bases, read in frame from the first base. The CDR3 plus the reference TRBV2 and TRBJ1-5 genes for the other parts give the full variable domain: EPEVTQTPSHQVTQMGQEVILRCVPISNHLYFYWYRQILGQKVEFLVSFYNNEISEKSEIFDDQFSVERPDGSNFTLKIRSTKLEDSAMYFCASSPTGPGQPQHFGDGTRLSIL.